The 29 T cell receptor beta chains presented below share a single source sample, sequenced in a study of Graves' ophthalmopathy and Graves' hyperthyroidism. The TCR beta CDR3 regions underwent amplification from RNA transcripts. After a first-round RT-PCR with HTBI primers, a second-round multiplex PCR was run. TCRdb analysed the multiplex PCR reads with MiXCR anew, one entry per CDR3 protein. The table has about 48,000 distinct CDR3 sequences, over 45% seen once. The sample was peripheral blood. The receptors were gathered from an adult man with Graves' ophthalmopathy.

The rearrangement links TRBV24-1 to TRBJ1-2; TRBD1 agrees at 10 bases. Germline lookup yields CDR1 KGHDR and CDR2 SFDVKD. The V segment lost 4 bases and the J segment 7 bases; nucleotides outside the gene matches: 8. This CDR3 has 15 residues. CDR3 bases: TGTGCCACCAGTGACCCGGCCGGACAGGGGGGTGGCTACACCTTC. Translation: CATSDPAGQGGGYTF.

This sequence joins TRBV18 and TRBJ2-5; 7 bases fit TRBD1. Germline V CDR1 and CDR2: KGHSH, LQKENI. Germline trimming cut 0 bases from V and 2 bases from J; bases unmatched to any gene: 3. There are 15 residues in the CDR3. The chain's CDR3 is CASSPPTGLQETQYF. DNA of the CDR3: TGTGCCAGCTCACCACCGACAGGGCTTCAAGAGACCCAGTACTTC.

The V call is TRBV7-2, the J call TRBJ1-2; 10 bases agree with TRBD1. The V gene's germline CDR1 is SGHTA and CDR2 FQGNSA. The CDR3 covers 15 residues. The trim removed 5 bases at V and 4 bases at J, leaving 7 bases unmatched. The CDR3 region has the DNA TGTGCCAGCAGCCAAAGGACAGGGGGTGGCTATGGCTACACCTTC. Amino acids: CASSQRTGGGYGYTF.

This clonotype was recorded many times. The chain is built from TRBV2 and TRBJ2-3; 7 bases fit TRBD2. V was pared by 9 bases and J by 2 bases, with 8 bases of the junction left unmatched. Germline-derived CDR1 and CDR2 are SNHLY and FYNNEI. This CDR3 region has 14 residues. The CDR3 loop is CASREAGFTDTQYF. The DNA for the CDR3 is TGTGCCAGTCGGGAGGCGGGATTCACAGATACGCAGTATTTT.

This clonotype has at least ten counts. Possible read error: a much larger clone is one base away. The chain is built from TRBV7-9 and TRBJ2-7, with D perhaps TRBD1 (5 bases). Germline assignment: CDR1 SEHNR and CDR2 FQNEAQ (reference sequence). The CDR3 extends over 15 amino acids. The chain's CDR3 is CASSFGPQGSYERYF. Here the CDR3 DNA reads TGTGCCAGCAGTTTCGGACCTCAGGGCTCCTACGAGCGGTACTTC.

The chain is built from TRBV7-2 and TRBJ2-2; D call uncertain. CDR3 length: 17 residues. V lost 5 bases to trimming and J lost 0 bases, with 16 bases between them. The V gene's germline CDR1 is SGHTA and CDR2 FQGNSA. In DNA form, the CDR3 reads TGTGCCAGCAGCCAGTACCTCTCAGGCGCGAACACCGGGGAGCTGTTTTTT. Translated, it gives CASSQYLSGANTGELFF. Looking up the rest from reference TRBV7-2 and TRBJ2-2 gives the full variable domain: GAGVSQSPSNKVTEKGKDVELRCDPISGHTALYWYRQSLGQGLEFLIYFQGNSAPDKSGLPSDRFSAERTGGSVSTLTIQRTQQEDSAVYLCASSQYLSGANTGELFFGEGSRLTVL.

Note on this clonotype: One end of the junction fails to match germline, which may point to a read error. This chain links TRBV9 with TRBJ2-7; tentative D call: TRBD2 (5 bases). The CDR3 contains 13 residues. Germline CDR1 reads SGDLS; CDR2 reads YYNGEE. The CDR3 is CDSGVDGNYEQYF. CDR3 DNA: TGTGACAGCGGCGTAGATGGAAACTACGAGCAGTACTTC. Together with reference TRBV9 and TRBJ2-7, the CDR3 gives the full variable domain: DSGVTQTPKHLITATGQRVTLRCSPRSGDLSVYWYQQSLDQGLQFLIQYYNGEERAKGNILERFSAQQFPDLHSELNLSSLELGDSALYFCDSGVDGNYEQYFGPGTRLTVT.

As concerns this clonotype: A read error is possible here, since a much larger clone lies one base away. CDR3 amino acids: CASSQVNLAHTDTQYF. CDR3 nucleotides: TGCGCCAGCAGCCAAGTAAACCTTGCTCACACAGATACGCAGTATTTT. V is TRBV4-1 and J is TRBJ2-3, with unresolved D. Trimming took off 1 base at V and 2 bases at J, with 13 bases between the two ends. CDR1 MGHRA and CDR2 YSYEKL come from the germline V gene. CDR3 length equals 16 residues.

As to this clonotype: The junction and the germline gene differ at one end; a read error may be behind it. This sequence joins TRBV24-1 and TRBJ2-2; 7 bases are shared with TRBD1. The CDR3 consists of 15 residues. Germline values: CDR1 KGHDR, CDR2 SFDVKD. The CDR3 DNA reads TGTGCCGCCAGCACAAGGACAGGGAACACCGGGGAGCTGTTTTTT. This codes for CAASTRTGNTGELFF.

This chain joins TRBV20-1 and TRBJ2-1; either TRBD1 or TRBD2 may fit D (5 bases each). V dropped 3 bases and J dropped 2 bases, with 17 bases sitting between them. Per germline, CDR1 DFQATT and CDR2 SNEGSKA (reference sequence). This CDR3 comprises 16 residues. Here the CDR3 DNA reads TGCAGTGCTAGGGGCGAGGGACCCGAAACCTACAATGAGCAGTTCTTC. It translates to CSARGEGPETYNEQFF.

This clonotype was observed many times. The genes are TRBV20-1 and TRBJ2-3; either TRBD1 or TRBD2 may fit D (5 bases each). Germline loops: CDR1 DFQATT, CDR2 SNEGSKA (reference sequence). V dropped 4 bases and J dropped 1 base, with 15 bases sitting between them. This CDR3 region has 15 residues. CDR3 residues: CSANRDAQRTDTQYF. Written as DNA, the CDR3 is TGCAGTGCTAACCGGGACGCCCAGCGCACAGATACGCAGTATTTT.

Ten or more counts support this clonotype. The chain links TRBV20-1 to TRBJ2-1; TRBD2 aligns across 7 bases. Germline CDR1 reads DFQATT; CDR2 reads SNEGSKA (reference sequence). The V gene end was trimmed by 5 bases and the J gene end by 6 bases; junction bases not matched to a gene: 13. The CDR3 is 15 residues long. This chain's CDR3 is CSAENGLVGTNEQFF. As DNA, the CDR3 is TGCAGTGCTGAGAATGGACTAGTGGGTACCAATGAGCAGTTCTTC.

The V gene is TRBV6-2 or TRBV6-3, the J gene TRBJ1-5, with unresolved D. The CDR3 covers 15 residues. V shed 1 base and J shed 0 bases, with 7 bases lying between them. Per the germline V gene, CDR1 is MNHEY and CDR2 is SVGEGT. The CDR3 protein is CASSYFRDSNQPQHF. The CDR3 nucleotides read TGTGCCAGCAGTTACTTCCGGGATAGCAATCAGCCCCAGCATTTT.

V gene TRBV7-2 combines with J gene TRBJ1-5; 9 positions match TRBD1. Germline CDR1 is SGHTA and CDR2 is FQGNSA. This CDR3 has 16 residues. J was trimmed by 4 bases and V by 3 bases; bases with no gene match: 7. The CDR3 protein is CASSFDRGAGNQPQHF. As DNA, the CDR3 is TGTGCCAGCAGCTTCGACAGGGGGGCGGGGAATCAGCCCCAGCATTTT.

This clonotype was seen ten or more times. This rearrangement joins TRBV5-5 to TRBJ2-7; 7 bases agree with TRBD2. Germline V gene data show CDR1 as SGHKS and CDR2 as YYEKEE (reference sequence). Trimming at V came to 5 bases and at J to 6 bases, leaving 11 bases not matched to a gene. The CDR3 runs 14 residues. The CDR3 region has the DNA TGTGCCAGCAGGGACAAACTACTAGCGCCCGAGCAGTACTTC. It is translated as CASRDKLLAPEQYF.

The rearrangement uses TRBV9 and TRBJ2-7; perhaps TRBD2 as D (6 bases). The CDR3 is 15 residues long. V was clipped by 5 bases and J by 7 bases, with 22 bases between them. Germline V gives CDR1 SGDLS, CDR2 YYNGEE. CDR3 residues: CASSTRGYETGEQYF. The CDR3 bases are TGTGCCAGCAGTACCCGGGGGTACGAGACCGGGGAGCAGTACTTC.

The chain employs TRBV9 and TRBJ1-5; D unclear. With 4 bases removed from V and 7 bases from J, the gap between germline ends came to 15 bases. Germline-derived CDR1 and CDR2 are SGDLS and YYNGEE. The CDR3 is 14 residues long. For the CDR3, the DNA is TGTGCCAGCAGCCCCTGGTCTGGCGGGCAGCCCCAGCATTTT. Encoded protein: CASSPWSGGQPQHF.

This clonotype was seen ten or more times. The chain employs TRBV3-1 and TRBJ2-2; D remains ambiguous. Trimming cost V 1 base and J 4 bases, with 7 bases left between them. The CDR3 sequence is 14 residues long. Germline-derived CDR1 and CDR2 are LGHDT and YNNKEL (reference sequence). For the CDR3, the DNA is TGTGCCAGCAGCCAAGGGGTACGCACCGGGGAGCTGTTTTTT. This translates into CASSQGVRTGELFF. The whole variable domain, filled in from reference TRBV3-1 and TRBJ2-2, reads DTAVSQTPKYLVTQMGNDKSIKCEQNLGHDTMYWYKQDSKKFLKIMFSYNNKELIINETVPNRFSPKSPDKAHLNLHINSLELGDSAVYFCASSQGVRTGELFFGEGSRLTVL.

The V call is TRBV24-1, the J call TRBJ2-1, with TRBD2 matching over 10 bases. The ends lost 3 bases at V and 4 bases at J; junction bases unmatched: 5. The CDR3 loop spans 16 amino acids. Per the germline V gene, CDR1 is KGHDR and CDR2 is SFDVKD. Here the CDR3 DNA reads TGTGCCACCAGTGATGGGACTAGCGTACTTTACAATGAGCAGTTCTTC. Its translation: CATSDGTSVLYNEQFF.

This clonotype ranks as medium-sized. In nucleotides, the CDR3 is TGTGCCAGCAGTGTGAGTTTAGCGAGCACAGATACGCAGTATTTT. It is translated as CASSVSLASTDTQYF. The rearrangement uses TRBV25-1 and TRBJ2-3; possibly TRBD2 for D (5 bases). Trimming removed 4 bases at V and 0 bases at J, with 11 bases between. The CDR3 has 15 amino acids. Germline V gives CDR1 MGHDK, CDR2 SYGVNS.

In its sample, this clonotype was seen many times. The chain combines TRBV19 with TRBJ2-3; D unclear. The CDR3 length is 15 residues. Looked up from germline, CDR1 is LNHDA and CDR2 is SQIVND (reference sequence). Trimming took 3 bases from V and 1 from J, leaving 11 bases between them. CDR3 in amino acids: CASSIPGSGTDTQYF. CDR3 DNA sequence: TGTGCCAGTAGTATCCCCGGTTCGGGCACAGATACGCAGTATTTT. Full variable domain (outside the CDR3, taken from reference TRBV19 and TRBJ2-3): DGGITQSPKYLFRKEGQNVTLSCEQNLNHDAMYWYRQDPGQGLRLIYYSQIVNDFQKGDIAEGYSVSREKKESFPLTVTSAQKNPTAFYLCASSIPGSGTDTQYFGPGTRLTVL.

This rearrangement joins TRBV7-2 to TRBJ1-6; 9 bases align to TRBD1. The CDR3 consists of 13 residues. Germline CDR1 reads SGHTA; CDR2 reads FQGNSA. V lost 4 bases, J lost 10 bases, and 2 bases stayed unmatched. DNA of the CDR3: TGTGCCAGCAGCTCGGACAGGGGCTCACCCCTCCACTTT. Its protein is CASSSDRGSPLHF. Together with reference TRBV7-2 and TRBJ1-6, the CDR3 gives the full variable domain: GAGVSQSPSNKVTEKGKDVELRCDPISGHTALYWYRQSLGQGLEFLIYFQGNSAPDKSGLPSDRFSAERTGGSVSTLTIQRTQQEDSAVYLCASSSDRGSPLHFGNGTRLTVT.

This clonotype was counted at least ten times. This chain uses TRBV3-1 with TRBJ2-1; 12 bases align to TRBD2. Per germline, CDR1 LGHDT and CDR2 YNNKEL (reference sequence). The CDR3 length is 15 residues. With V trimmed by 0 bases and J by 9 bases, 3 bases remained unmatched. The CDR3 spells CASSQDLAGGLEQFF. The CDR3 nucleotides read TGTGCCAGCAGCCAAGATCTAGCGGGAGGGCTTGAGCAGTTCTTC.

This clonotype was recorded at least ten times. The V and J genes are TRBV6-1 and TRBJ2-3, with 14 bases identical to TRBD2. Trimming at V came to 6 bases and at J to 4 bases, leaving 3 bases not matched to a gene. The CDR3 sequence is 15 residues long. CDR1 is MNHNS and CDR2 is SASEGT in the germline V gene. The chain's CDR3 is CASRQTSGGADTQYF. CDR3 nucleotides: TGTGCCAGCAGGCAGACTAGCGGGGGGGCAGATACGCAGTATTTT.

The rearrangement links TRBV29-1 to TRBJ1-1; D gene unclear. CDR3 length: 14 amino acids. Trimming pared 6 bases from V and 0 bases from J, leaving 14 bases between. Germline assignment: CDR1 SQVTM and CDR2 ANQGSEA. CDR3 residues: CSVAPDTLNTEAFF. The CDR3 nucleotides read TGCAGCGTCGCCCCCGACACTTTGAACACTGAAGCTTTCTTT.

This clonotype was detected ten times or more. The chain has TRBV7-9 and TRBJ2-2; D possibly corresponds to TRBD2 (6 bases). Trimming shortened V by 5 bases and J by 6 bases, and 13 bases separated the two germline ends. CDR3 length: 14 amino acids. Germline assignment: CDR1 SEHNR and CDR2 FQNEAQ (reference sequence). CDR3 DNA: TGTGCCAGCAGCCCCGAGGAGGGCGCCGGGGAGCTGTTTTTT. This encodes CASSPEEGAGELFF.

The sample holds many counts of this clonotype. The rearrangement uses TRBV30 and TRBJ2-7; D unclear. The CDR3 covers 11 residues. The germline CDR1 and CDR2 sequences are GTSNPN and SVGIG (reference sequence). Trimming left V 3 bases short and J 7 bases short, with 10 bases between. The CDR3 loop is CAWSATSEQYF. The CDR3 DNA reads TGTGCCTGGAGCGCTACTTCAGAGCAGTACTTC.

The sample holds a few counts of this clonotype. This may come from a read error, since a much larger clone is one base off. The chain combines TRBV5-6 with TRBJ1-2; perhaps TRBD1 as D (5 bases). CDR3 length: 14 residues. Germline assignment: CDR1 SGHDT and CDR2 YYEEEE. The V end was cut by 5 bases, the J end by 1 base, with 12 bases between. This CDR3 reads CASRPAGLNYGYTF. Written as DNA, the CDR3 is TGTGCCAGCAGACCGGCAGGGCTTAACTATGGCTACACCTTC.

This clonotype has ten or more counts. J is TRBJ2-4 and V is TRBV10-1; 8 nucleotides align to TRBD2. The CDR3 spans 14 residues. Germline CDR1 and CDR2: WNHNN and SYGVQD (reference sequence). The V segment lost 4 bases and the J segment 5 bases; nucleotides outside the gene matches: 4. CDR3 DNA sequence: TGCGCCAGCAGTGCCGGGGGGGAGGAAAACATTCAGTACTTC. Residues: CASSAGGEENIQYF.